The 20 T cell receptor beta chains given below trace back to one sample, sequenced in a study of T cell repertoires in cytomegalovirus infection. TCRdb analysed the reads with MiXCR anew, one entry per CDR3 protein. This table has about 320,000 distinct CDR3 sequences, more than 8% appearing once. The sample consisted of PBMCs. Every receptor here comes from a human donor in good health (CMV status not recorded). Some clones in this sample may be carry-over from other donors' samples.

This clonotype was picked up many times. The chain couples TRBV4-3 to TRBJ2-7; 8 bases match TRBD2. Germline V gene data show CDR1 as LGHNA and CDR2 as YSLEER. The CDR3 has 17 residues. V dropped 2 bases and J dropped 7; count of bases not matched to a gene: 16. The DNA of the CDR3 is TGCGCCAGCAGCCAATTTTATGGGGGACTAGGGAGTGAAGAGCAGTACTTC. It yields the protein CASSQFYGGLGSEEQYF.

This clonotype was observed at least ten times. The chain links TRBV7-2 to TRBJ2-1; a weak D match, TRBD1 (5 bases). Per germline, CDR1 SGHTA and CDR2 FQGNSA. This CDR3 comprises 12 residues. The germline V and J ends were trimmed by 1 base and 9 bases, with 7 bases remaining between them. The CDR3 reads CASSLDGAEQFF. The CDR3 DNA reads as TGTGCCAGCAGCTTAGATGGGGCTGAGCAGTTCTTC. The variable domain in full, completed from reference TRBV7-2 and TRBJ2-1, reads GAGVSQSPSNKVTEKGKDVELRCDPISGHTALYWYRQSLGQGLEFLIYFQGNSAPDKSGLPSDRFSAERTGGSVSTLTIQRTQQEDSAVYLCASSLDGAEQFFGPGTRLTVL.

The CDR3 sequence: CASTVGVAGANVLTF. CDR3 in DNA: TGTGCCAGTACCGTGGGAGTGGCGGGGGCCAACGTCCTGACTTTC. The rearrangement links TRBV19 to TRBJ2-6, with a possible D match to TRBD2 (5 bases). CDR3 size: 15 residues. V was pared by 7 bases and J by 4 bases, with 14 bases between. Germline values: CDR1 LNHDA, CDR2 SQIVND (reference sequence). The whole variable domain, filled in from reference TRBV19 and TRBJ2-6, reads DGGITQSPKYLFRKEGQNVTLSCEQNLNHDAMYWYRQDPGQGLRLIYYSQIVNDFQKGDIAEGYSVSREKKESFPLTVTSAQKNPTAFYLCASTVGVAGANVLTFGAGSRLTVL.

This chain uses TRBV10-3 with TRBJ2-7; D is perhaps TRBD1 or TRBD2 (5 bases each). V was trimmed by 5 bases and J by 4 bases, leaving 12 bases between them. Germline-derived CDR1 and CDR2 are ENHRY and SYGVKD. This CDR3 comprises 13 residues. Written as DNA, the CDR3 is TGTGCCATCAGTCGAGGGACCGCTTACGAGCAGTACTTC. This translates into CAISRGTAYEQYF.

This clonotype has a count of ten or more. This chain connects TRBV12-3 or TRBV12-4 to TRBJ1-2; tentatively, D is TRBD1 (5 bases). V shed 2 bases and J shed 2 bases, with 12 bases lying between them. The CDR3 is 15 amino acids. The CDR3 nucleotides are TGTGCCAGCAGTTTATTTTCGACAGCCAACTATGGCTACACCTTC. Residues: CASSLFSTANYGYTF.

This chain uses TRBV6-5 with TRBJ2-1; 13 positions match TRBD2. CDR1 MNHEY and CDR2 SVGAGI come from the germline V gene. Trimming took 5 bases from V and 9 from J; bases not matched to a gene: 7. The CDR3 runs to 15 residues. The CDR3 loop is CASSRGLAGLGEQFF. In DNA form, the CDR3 reads TGTGCCAGCAGTCGGGGACTAGCGGGATTGGGTGAGCAGTTCTTC.

This clonotype was seen at least ten times. The chain links TRBV12-5 to TRBJ2-1; 8 nucleotides line up with TRBD2. The length of the CDR3 is 17 residues. Germline lookup yields CDR1 LGHNT and CDR2 FRNRAP. With V trimmed by 1 base and J by 7 bases, 12 bases remained unmatched. Written as DNA, the CDR3 is TGTGCTAGTGGTTTGGCCTCCCTAGCGGGCCCTAGGAATGAGCAGTTCTTC. Translating it yields CASGLASLAGPRNEQFF.

This clonotype appeared a few times. The V and J genes are TRBV11-2 and TRBJ1-2; a weak D match, TRBD1 (5 bases). Trimming cost V 6 bases and J 4 bases, with 21 bases left between them. Germline loops: CDR1 SGHAT, CDR2 FQNNGV. This CDR3 has 16 amino acids. The CDR3 region has the DNA TGTGCCAGCAGTTGTATACGTACCGGGGACGGCTATGGCTACACCTTC. Encoded protein: CASSCIRTGDGYGYTF.

This clonotype was observed a few times. The genes are TRBV19 and TRBJ1-1, with 8 bases that match TRBD1. From germline, CDR1 is LNHDA and CDR2 SQIVND (reference sequence). This CDR3 is built from 14 residues. The trim removed 9 bases at V and 4 bases at J, leaving 10 bases unmatched. The CDR3 sequence is CASRGQGASTEAFF. CDR3 nucleotide sequence: TGTGCCAGCCGTGGTCAGGGGGCGAGCACTGAAGCTTTCTTT.

The chain carries TRBV7-9 and TRBJ2-7, with TRBD1 matching over 7 bases. The germline V gene has CDR1 SEHNR and CDR2 FQNEAQ (reference sequence). The ends lost 2 bases at V and 2 bases at J; junction bases unmatched: 3. This CDR3 contains 14 residues. Here the CDR3 reads CASSLPTGAYEQYF. The CDR3 DNA reads as TGTGCCAGCAGCTTACCCACAGGGGCCTACGAGCAGTACTTC.

This clonotype was seen a few times. The V and J genes are TRBV5-1 and TRBJ2-5; 9 nucleotides match TRBD2. Germline-derived CDR1 and CDR2 are SGHRS and YFSETQ. J was trimmed by 4 bases and V by 0 bases; bases with no gene match: 7. The CDR3 runs 16 residues. DNA of the CDR3: TGCGCCAGCAGCTTGGCCGAGGCGGGGGGGCCAGAGACCCAGTACTTC. Its protein is CASSLAEAGGPETQYF.

The chain links TRBV6-2 or TRBV6-3 to TRBJ1-5; a weak D match, TRBD1 (5 bases). Germline V gives CDR1 MNHEY, CDR2 SVGEGT. This CDR3 has 15 amino acids. Between the trimmed V and J ends, which lost 6 bases and 0 bases, there was a span of 12 bases. This chain's CDR3 is CASRTQDISNQPQHF. For the CDR3, the DNA is TGTGCCAGCAGGACCCAGGACATTAGCAATCAGCCCCAGCATTTT.

This clonotype turned up a few times. The genes are TRBV20-1 and TRBJ2-3, with unresolved D. The CDR3 loop spans 15 amino acids. Germline CDR1 and CDR2: DFQATT and SNEGSKA (reference sequence). V dropped 2 bases and J dropped 2 bases, with 14 bases sitting between them. In nucleotides, the CDR3 is TGCAGTGCTAGAAAGGGCTTACTCTCCACAGATACGCAGTATTTT. The encoded protein is CSARKGLLSTDTQYF.

This clonotype was counted many times. This chain joins TRBV7-2 and TRBJ2-2; TRBD1 aligns across 7 bases. The germline gives CDR1 SGHTA, CDR2 FQGNSA. The CDR3 has 16 amino acids. V trimming: 5 bases; J trimming: 3 bases; junction bases outside the gene matches: 9. The CDR3 sequence is CASSTDGQAYTGELFF. In DNA form, the CDR3 reads TGTGCCAGCAGCACCGACGGACAGGCTTACACCGGGGAGCTGTTTTTT.

This clonotype was recorded a few times. The chain combines TRBV29-1 with TRBJ2-3; no clear D. Germline values: CDR1 SQVTM, CDR2 ANQGSEA. Trimming took 4 bases from V and 2 from J, leaving 10 bases between them. This CDR3 has 13 amino acids. The CDR3 region has the DNA TGCAGCGTTGTGGGCCGCTCCACAGATACGCAGTATTTT. The encoded protein is CSVVGRSTDTQYF.

Ten or more counts support this clonotype. The V call is TRBV7-2, the J call TRBJ1-6; a possible D gene is TRBD1 (5 bases). This CDR3 is built from 17 residues. Germline V CDR1 and CDR2: SGHTA, FQGNSA. Trimming removed 5 bases from V and 1 base from J, with 15 bases in between. Here the CDR3 reads CASSLRGGQSYNSPLHF. CDR3 in DNA: TGTGCCAGCAGCCTCCGGGGCGGGCAATCCTATAATTCACCCCTCCACTTT.

This clonotype was detected ten times or more. This chain links TRBV7-2 with TRBJ1-4; the match to TRBD1 covers 8 bases. CDR1 is SGHTA and CDR2 is FQGNSA in the germline V gene. The J segment lost 5 bases and the V segment lost 5 bases, leaving 7 bases of the junction unmatched. The CDR3 has 15 amino acids. As DNA, the CDR3 is TGTGCCAGCAGCCTATACCGGGACAGGAATGAAAAACTGTTTTTT. Amino acid sequence: CASSLYRDRNEKLFF.

The J gene is TRBJ2-6, the V gene TRBV6-1; 7 positions match TRBD2. Germline values: CDR1 MNHNS, CDR2 SASEGT. The ends lost 11 bases at V and 2 bases at J; junction bases unmatched: 9. The CDR3 sequence is 15 residues long. CDR3 DNA sequence: TGTGCCTCCCACGCGGGAGCAGCTGGGGCCAACGTCCTGACTTTC. Translated, it gives CASHAGAAGANVLTF.

This clonotype was seen more than once but under ten times. The DNA is left out, because the CDR3 cannot be placed on it with certainty; the CDR3 is given as TCRdb lists it. The J gene is TRBJ1-2, the V gene TRBV28; no check of the table's D call, TRBD1, against the DNA was made. The CDR3 is 15 residues long, counting both termini. Germline loops: CDR1 MDHEN, CDR2 SYDVKM. This CDR3 is CASSLAQAGLYGYTF.

This clonotype was detected a few times. This sequence joins TRBV12-3 or TRBV12-4 and TRBJ2-3; D not certain. The CDR3 has 14 amino acids. Trimming removed 3 bases from V and 0 bases from J, with 7 bases in between. CDR3: CASSFRPSTDTQYF. DNA of the CDR3: TGTGCCAGCAGTTTTAGACCGAGCACAGATACGCAGTATTTT.